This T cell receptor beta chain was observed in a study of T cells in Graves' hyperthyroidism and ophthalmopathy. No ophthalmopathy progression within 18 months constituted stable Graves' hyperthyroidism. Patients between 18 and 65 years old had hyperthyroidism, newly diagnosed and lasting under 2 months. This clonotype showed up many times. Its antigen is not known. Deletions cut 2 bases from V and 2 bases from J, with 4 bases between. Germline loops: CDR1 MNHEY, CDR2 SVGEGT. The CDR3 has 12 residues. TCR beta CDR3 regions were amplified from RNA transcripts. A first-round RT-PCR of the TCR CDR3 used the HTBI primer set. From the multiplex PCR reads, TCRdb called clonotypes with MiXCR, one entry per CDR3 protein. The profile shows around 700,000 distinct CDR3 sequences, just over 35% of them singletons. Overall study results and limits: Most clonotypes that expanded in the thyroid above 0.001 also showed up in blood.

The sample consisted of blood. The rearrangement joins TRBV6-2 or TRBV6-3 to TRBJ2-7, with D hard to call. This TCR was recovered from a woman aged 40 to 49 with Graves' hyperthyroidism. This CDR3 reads CASSYDTYEQYF. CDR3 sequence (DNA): TGTGCCAGCAGTTACGATACCTACGAGCAGTACTTC.